The 13 T cell receptor beta chains listed next were all sequenced from one sample in a study of blood T cell repertoires in COVID-19. Sequencing was performed with immunoSEQ multiplex PCR; in TCRdb, only in-frame clones are kept and a portion is missing. The sample has 50,000 to 65,000 clones, around two thirds seen once. The sample taken for sequencing was PBMCs or T cells enriched from blood (not recorded which). These receptors all come from a woman aged 60-75 years who had been exposed to COVID-19.

The CDR3 loop is CASSGTPGNTIYF. CDR3 bases: TGCGCCAGCAGTGGGACTCCTGGAAACACCATATATTTT. The chain is built from TRBV10-1 and TRBJ1-3; D gene unclear. Per germline, CDR1 WNHNN and CDR2 SYGVQD (reference sequence). The CDR3 has 13 residues. Between the trimmed V and J ends, which lost 4 bases and 2 bases, there was a span of 6 bases.

The chain carries TRBV19 and TRBJ2-4; D remains ambiguous. CDR1 is LNHDA and CDR2 is SQIVND in the germline V gene (reference sequence). V lost 5 bases to trimming and J lost 1 base, with 3 bases between them. This CDR3 is built from 12 residues. CDR3 DNA: TGTGCCAGTAGTCGGGCCAAAAACATTCAGTACTTC. This codes for CASSRAKNIQYF.

This sequence joins TRBV5-1 and TRBJ2-7, with 7 positions matching TRBD1. CDR3 size: 14 residues. V trimming: 0 bases; J trimming: 0 bases; junction bases outside the gene matches: 0. Germline V gene lookup returns CDR1 SGHRS and CDR2 YFSETQ. Here the CDR3 DNA reads TGCGCCAGCAGCTTGGGGGACAGCTCCTACGAGCAGTACTTC. Its translation: CASSLGDSSYEQYF.

V is TRBV30 and J is TRBJ2-7; 7 nucleotides agree with TRBD2. The CDR3 spans 13 residues. Germline CDR1 reads GTSNPN; CDR2 reads SVGIG (reference sequence). Trimming at V came to 4 bases and at J to 3 bases, leaving 6 bases not matched to a gene. The CDR3, as DNA: TGTGCCTGGACGAGGGGAGGGGACTACGAGCAGTACTTC. Its protein is CAWTRGGDYEQYF.

This clone was counted once. This rearrangement joins TRBV27 to TRBJ1-2; perhaps TRBD1 as D (6 bases). V gave up 7 bases and J gave up 8 bases, with 14 bases separating them. Germline V gene data show CDR1 as MNHEY and CDR2 as SMNVEV (reference sequence). This CDR3 has 12 residues. The CDR3 nucleotides read TGTGCCAGCAAAGGTTCAGGGGAAGGCTACACCTTC. Translated: CASKGSGEGYTF.

This clone was observed a few times. The chain carries TRBV19 and TRBJ2-5; D is unresolved. V gave up 6 bases and J gave up 4 bases, with 9 bases separating them. The germline gives CDR1 LNHDA, CDR2 SQIVND (reference sequence). This CDR3 contains 12 residues. The CDR3 region is CASSPSGETQYF. DNA of the CDR3: TGTGCCAGTAGCCCCTCCGGAGAGACCCAGTACTTC.

The rearrangement uses TRBV30 and TRBJ2-1; 7 bases are a match to TRBD2. The germline gives CDR1 GTSNPN, CDR2 SVGIG (reference sequence). The CDR3 is 13 amino acids. Germline trimming cut 2 bases from V and 6 bases from J; bases unmatched to any gene: 4. CDR3 coding DNA: TGTGCCTGGAGTAGGGAGGGAGGCAATGAGCAGTTCTTC. The encoded protein is CAWSREGGNEQFF.

V gene TRBV11-2 combines with J gene TRBJ1-1, with D unresolved. Trimming pared 5 bases from V and 5 bases from J, leaving 12 bases between. CDR1 and CDR2 from the germline V gene are SGHAT and FQNNGV. This CDR3 is built from 13 residues. CDR3 nucleotides: TGTGCCAGCAGCCCGAGATTGGTTACTGAAGCTTTCTTT. It specifies CASSPRLVTEAFF.

As for this clone: The sample contains more than one DNA sequence encoding this CDR3. The chain recombines TRBV2 with TRBJ2-5; D not certain. CDR1 and CDR2 from the germline V gene are SNHLY and FYNNEI. CDR3 size: 12 residues. Deletions cut 4 bases from V and 2 bases from J, with 5 bases between. The CDR3 reads CASSVRQETQYF. The CDR3 DNA reads TGTGCCAGCAGTGTCCGGCAAGAGACCCAGTACTTC.

This clone showed up just a few times. The chain employs TRBV19 and TRBJ2-1, with 7 bases lining up with TRBD1. Germline CDR1 reads LNHDA; CDR2 reads SQIVND (reference sequence). V lost 5 bases to trimming and J lost 0 bases; unmatched junction nucleotides: 7. The CDR3 is 16 amino acids. For the CDR3, the DNA is TGTGCCAGTAGTCCGCCGACAGGGAGCTCCTACAATGAGCAGTTCTTC. This encodes CASSPPTGSSYNEQFF.

The chain couples TRBV6-5 to TRBJ2-1; the D gene is possibly TRBD2 (6 bases). Germline V CDR1 and CDR2: MNHEY, SVGAGI. This CDR3 is 12 amino acids long. V gave up 3 bases and J gave up 10 bases, with 10 bases separating them. For the CDR3, the DNA is TGTGCCAGCAGTTATCGGGGGAGCGAGCAGTTCTTC. Translated, it gives CASSYRGSEQFF.

This clone occurred once. The CDR3 reads CASSLSHSTDTQYF. The CDR3 nucleotides read TGTGCCAGCAGCTTAAGCCATAGCACAGATACGCAGTATTTT. The gene calls are TRBV7-2 and TRBJ2-3; no reliable D call. In germline, CDR1 is SGHTA, CDR2 FQGNSA. V was cut by 2 bases and J by 0 bases, with 6 bases left in between. CDR3 size: 14 residues.

The genes are TRBV30 and TRBJ2-2; 8 positions match TRBD2. The V and J ends lost 8 bases and 2 bases, in that order; junction bases with no gene match: 13. Per the germline V gene, CDR1 is GTSNPN and CDR2 is SVGIG (reference sequence). The CDR3 contains 16 residues. The CDR3 DNA follows: TGTGCCAGAAAATTCGGGGGGGCAAGTAACACCGGGGAGCTGTTTTTT. It is translated as CARKFGGASNTGELFF. Full variable domain (rest looked up from reference TRBV30 and TRBJ2-2): SQTIHQWPATLVQPVGSPLSLECTVEGTSNPNLYWYRQAAGRGLQLLFYSVGIGQISSEVPQNLSASRPQDRQFILSSKKLLLSDSGFYLCARKFGGASNTGELFFGEGSRLTVL.